In its sample, the clone carrying this T cell receptor beta chain was seen once. Study processing details: Reference gene primer amplification gave estimated nucleated cell counts. Measured with immunoSEQ multiplex PCR; TCRdb has only the in-frame clones, and not every one. The V and J calls and clone size were taken over from that table, and D and trimming were inferred from the DNA. The sample holds some 100,000 clones; roughly nine tenths are singletons and the top ten take 1.8%. The data were taken from a study of blood T cell repertoires in COVID-19. Study-level information: There were acute and convalescent COVID-19 samples, and they came from the United States, Italy and Spain. Sample material is recorded as cDNA or gDNA derived from T cells, B-cell-depleted T cells, or PBMCs.

This CDR3 region has 11 residues. Per the germline V gene, CDR1 is LGHNT and CDR2 is FRNRAP. Trimming removed 9 bases at V and 8 bases at J, with 13 bases between. The chain recombines TRBV12-5 with TRBJ1-2; D is perhaps TRBD1 (6 bases). The material sequenced was peripheral blood. This clonotype originated in a human donor with active COVID-19. The donor label of this sample is uncertain. CDR3 region: CASGGLWGYTF. The CDR3 coding sequence is TGTGCTAGCGGGGGGCTCTGGGGCTACACCTTC.